The 29 T cell receptor beta chains given below trace back to one sample, sequenced in a study of T cell responses to AZD1222 COVID-19 vaccine. The data were produced by immunoSEQ multiplex PCR, yet TCRdb's version contains in-frame clones alone and is incomplete. The sample has some 30,000 clones; 75% to 90% are singletons. The specimen was peripheral blood, collected on day 0 of AZD1222 vaccination. All receptors derive from an adult in good health.

V gene TRBV2 combines with J gene TRBJ2-5; no firm D call. Germline lookup yields CDR1 SNHLY and CDR2 FYNNEI. The CDR3 is 13 residues long. V lost 5 bases to trimming and J lost 7 bases, with 14 bases between them. The CDR3 protein is CASSSEPAGTQYF. CDR3 sequence (DNA): TGTGCCAGCAGTTCGGAGCCCGCAGGGACCCAGTACTTC.

This clone was seen a few times. The chain joins TRBV29-1 to TRBJ1-2; 9 bases match TRBD1. The CDR3 covers 13 residues. V lost 4 bases to trimming and J lost 1 base; unmatched junction nucleotides: 1. CDR1 and CDR2 from the germline V gene are SQVTM and ANQGSEA. CDR3 in amino acids: CSVGQGGNYGYTF. In DNA, the CDR3 is TGCAGCGTTGGACAGGGGGGTAACTATGGCTACACCTTC.

V is TRBV19 and J is TRBJ1-4; possibly TRBD1 for D (5 bases). The CDR3 runs 13 residues. Deletions cut 8 bases from V and 4 bases from J, with 11 bases between. In germline, CDR1 is LNHDA, CDR2 SQIVND (reference sequence). The chain's CDR3 is CASRGTDNEKLFF. In nucleotides, the CDR3 is TGTGCCAGTCGTGGGACGGATAATGAAAAACTGTTTTTT.

The chain carries TRBV20-1 and TRBJ2-2, with D hard to call. The CDR3 contains 14 residues. Germline V gives CDR1 DFQATT, CDR2 SNEGSKA (reference sequence). The ends were cut back, 3 bases at V and 4 bases at J, with 12 bases in the middle. The DNA for the CDR3 is TGCAGTGCTAGTCTGGATATTGGCACCGGGGAGCTGTTTTTT. Translation gives CSASLDIGTGELFF.

The chain joins TRBV28 to TRBJ1-1; TRBD1 aligns across 8 bases. Germline V gene lookup returns CDR1 MDHEN and CDR2 SYDVKM. V shed 6 bases and J 5 bases; nucleotides not matched to a gene: 5. The CDR3 totals 13 residues. The CDR3 sequence: CASRDRVGTEAFF. Written as DNA, the CDR3 is TGTGCCAGCAGGGACAGGGTGGGGACTGAAGCTTTCTTT.

The chain employs TRBV9 and TRBJ1-1; D may be TRBD1 (5 bases). V was shortened by 1 base and J by 3 bases, with 16 bases between the two germline ends. Germline V gene data show CDR1 as SGDLS and CDR2 as YYNGEE. CDR3 length: 16 amino acids. CDR3 coding DNA: TGTGCCAGCAGCGTAAGGGGCCGCGGGGCACACACTGAAGCTTTCTTT. This translates into CASSVRGRGAHTEAFF.

The rearrangement joins TRBV6-2 or TRBV6-3 to TRBJ2-1; no firm D call. CDR3 length: 11 amino acids. Trimming removed 6 bases from V and 8 bases from J, with 8 bases in between. The germline CDR1 and CDR2 sequences are MNHEY and SVGEGT. CDR3 loop: CASSNTYEQFF. The CDR3 nucleotides are TGTGCCAGCAGCAATACATATGAGCAGTTCTTC.

The chain couples TRBV13 to TRBJ1-6; no definite D call. Trimming removed 3 bases from V and 5 bases from J, with 14 bases in between. This CDR3 region has 16 residues. Germline lookup yields CDR1 PRHDT and CDR2 FYEKMQ (reference sequence). The CDR3 DNA follows: TGTGCCAGCAGCTTTGGTCCTGGGCAGAATAATTCACCCCTCCACTTT. It translates to CASSFGPGQNNSPLHF.

This chain connects TRBV19 to TRBJ1-1, with D maybe TRBD1 (6 bases). CDR1 and CDR2 (germline): LNHDA, SQIVND (reference sequence). CDR3 length: 16 residues. V was trimmed by 8 bases and J by 0 bases, leaving 19 bases between them. Written as DNA, the CDR3 is TGTGCCAGTTCGCCCTTGGGGGGGCTAATGAACACTGAAGCTTTCTTT. Residues: CASSPLGGLMNTEAFF.

The chain couples TRBV27 to TRBJ2-5; D unclear. The CDR3 contains 12 residues. Germline V gives CDR1 MNHEY, CDR2 SMNVEV (reference sequence). V lost 5 bases and J lost 7, with 11 bases in between. CDR3 in amino acids: CASSPNPWTQYF. CDR3 in DNA: TGTGCCAGCAGTCCAAACCCCTGGACCCAGTACTTC.

The rearrangement uses TRBV5-1 and TRBJ2-3; the D is unclear. The germline V and J ends were trimmed by 4 bases and 3 bases, with 12 bases remaining between them. The CDR3 is 14 amino acids. The V gene's germline CDR1 is SGHRS and CDR2 YFSETQ. The CDR3 region is CASSLRSQTDTQYF. The CDR3, as DNA: TGCGCCAGCAGCCTGAGGTCCCAGACAGATACGCAGTATTTT.

This clone was found once. V gene TRBV27 combines with J gene TRBJ1-3; 7 bases agree with TRBD1. V shed 5 bases, J shed 4 bases, and the junction held 5 bases outside the gene matches. The CDR3 contains 14 residues. Germline CDR1 reads MNHEY; CDR2 reads SMNVEV (reference sequence). CDR3 in amino acids: CASSPTGVGNTIYF. The CDR3 region has the DNA TGTGCCAGCAGTCCTACAGGGGTCGGAAACACCATATATTTT.

This chain uses TRBV15 with TRBJ2-1; TRBD1 agrees at 10 bases. Germline V lookup: CDR1 LNHNV, CDR2 YYDKDF (reference sequence). The V segment lost 2 bases and the J segment 12 bases; nucleotides outside the gene matches: 16. The CDR3 length is 17 residues. CDR3 protein: CATSRISGTGVVRRQFF. The CDR3 DNA reads as TGTGCCACCAGCAGAATCTCCGGGACAGGGGTAGTGAGGCGGCAGTTCTTC.

This chain connects TRBV14 to TRBJ2-1; maybe TRBD2 (5 bases). V was pared by 0 bases and J by 0 bases, with 15 bases between. Looked up from germline, CDR1 is SGHDN and CDR2 is FVKESK. The CDR3 covers 18 residues. The CDR3 DNA is TGTGCCAGCAGCCAAGAGTCCGGGTGGAGGAGCTCCTACAATGAGCAGTTCTTC. Encoded protein: CASSQESGWRSSYNEQFF. Using reference TRBV14 and TRBJ2-1 for the parts outside the CDR3, the full variable domain is EAGVTQFPSHSVIEKGQTVTLRCDPISGHDNLYWYRRVMGKEIKFLLHFVKESKQDESGMPNNRFLAERTGGTYSTLKVQPAELEDSGVYFCASSQESGWRSSYNEQFFGPGTRLTVL.

V usage is TRBV6-1 and J usage is TRBJ2-3; D might be TRBD1 or TRBD2, each matching 5 bases. In germline, CDR1 is MNHNS, CDR2 SASEGT. The V end lost 4 bases, the J end lost 4 bases, and 18 bases lay between the germline ends. The CDR3 loop spans 16 amino acids. The CDR3, as DNA: TGTGCCAGCAGTGTAGACGCCGGGGCCGGCTCAGATACGCAGTATTTT. It specifies CASSVDAGAGSDTQYF.

This clone has more than one count but fewer than ten. The gene calls are TRBV2 and TRBJ2-2, with 8 bases matching TRBD1. V lost 5 bases and J lost 2; bases outside the gene matches: 7. The CDR3 spans 16 residues. Germline V gene lookup returns CDR1 SNHLY and CDR2 FYNNEI. CDR3 amino acids: CASSPRQGLNTGELFF. As DNA, the CDR3 is TGTGCCAGCAGTCCCCGACAGGGGTTAAACACCGGGGAGCTGTTTTTT.

This chain connects TRBV27 to TRBJ1-2; TRBD1 might be the D (6 bases). The CDR3 sequence is 15 residues long. The V gene's germline CDR1 is MNHEY and CDR2 SMNVEV (reference sequence). Trimming left V 6 bases short and J 4 bases short, with 18 bases between. CDR3 coding DNA: TGTGCCAGCAGCTTAAAACAGGGTTGGGGCTATGGCTACACCTTC. It codes for CASSLKQGWGYGYTF.

This clone showed up just a few times. The CDR3 DNA sequence: TGTGCCAGCAGCCAAGAAACCGGCGACACCATATATTTT. Translated, it gives CASSQETGDTIYF. The chain combines TRBV4-2 with TRBJ1-3; no clear D. The CDR3 is 13 residues long. Trimming stripped 0 bases from V and 8 bases from J, with 8 bases between. Germline V gives CDR1 LGHNA, CDR2 YNFKEQ.

The chain is built from TRBV19 and TRBJ1-1; D unresolved. Germline V lookup: CDR1 LNHDA, CDR2 SQIVND (reference sequence). The V end lost 7 bases, the J end lost 3 bases, and 15 bases lay between the germline ends. CDR3 length equals 14 residues. The CDR3 coding sequence is TGTGCCAGTACCACGAGGCTACGGTACACTGAAGCTTTCTTT. This translates into CASTTRLRYTEAFF.

The CDR3 nucleotides read TGTGCCAGCAGTTTTGACTCCGGACTCAATGAGCAGTTCTTC. Translation: CASSFDSGLNEQFF. The chain couples TRBV27 to TRBJ2-1; possibly TRBD2 for D (5 bases). The CDR3 loop spans 14 amino acids. V was trimmed by 3 bases and J by 6 bases, leaving 12 bases between them. CDR1 is MNHEY and CDR2 is SMNVEV in the germline V gene (reference sequence).

The chain joins TRBV28 to TRBJ2-7; 8 bases map to TRBD1. Germline V gene data show CDR1 as MDHEN and CDR2 as SYDVKM. With 5 bases clipped from V and 2 bases from J, the junction kept 5 bases outside the gene matches. The CDR3 loop spans 14 amino acids. For the CDR3, the DNA is TGTGCCAGCAGTGGCTACAGGGGGGCCTACGAGCAGTACTTC. This encodes CASSGYRGAYEQYF.

This clone was counted only a few times. The rearrangement uses TRBV11-2 and TRBJ1-1; the D is unclear. Germline CDR1 SGHAT, CDR2 FQNNGV. The V and J ends lost 2 bases and 4 bases respectively, with 17 bases between them. CDR3 length equals 16 residues. CDR3 nucleotides: TGTGCCAGCAGCTTAAAGTTCGGGCAGATTTTCACTGAAGCTTTCTTT. Amino acids: CASSLKFGQIFTEAFF.

The J gene is TRBJ2-5, the V gene TRBV15, with 7 bases identical to TRBD2. From germline, CDR1 is LNHNV and CDR2 YYDKDF (reference sequence). The V and J ends lost 3 bases and 3 bases, in that order; junction bases with no gene match: 4. This CDR3 spans 14 amino acids. The CDR3 DNA reads TGTGCCACCAGCAGTAGGACTAGTAAAGAGACCCAGTACTTC. This codes for CATSSRTSKETQYF.

The V gene is TRBV6-5, the J gene TRBJ1-3; 8 positions match TRBD1. The CDR3 totals 14 residues. The germline gives CDR1 MNHEY, CDR2 SVGAGI. Unmatched junction bases numbered 3, after V lost 6 bases and J lost 2 bases. CDR3 amino acids: CASRDRVTGNTIYF. The CDR3 region has the DNA TGTGCCAGCAGGGACAGGGTAACTGGAAACACCATATATTTT.

The chain employs TRBV6-6 and TRBJ1-4, with D perhaps TRBD1 (5 bases). The CDR3 sequence is 16 residues long. Trimming stripped 6 bases from V and 4 bases from J, with 18 bases between. The germline V gene encodes CDR1 MNHNY and CDR2 SVGAGI (reference sequence). The CDR3 region has the DNA TGTGCCAGCAGCCCCGGGCTAGGGGATGGTAATGAAAAACTGTTTTTT. Translation: CASSPGLGDGNEKLFF.

The chain employs TRBV30 and TRBJ1-4, with 7 bases aligning to TRBD1. Losses at the gene ends were 2 bases for V and 8 bases for J; bases not matched to a gene: 2. This CDR3 has 12 amino acids. Germline CDR1 is GTSNPN and CDR2 is SVGIG (reference sequence). CDR3 in amino acids: CAWSLDREKLFF. CDR3 DNA sequence: TGTGCCTGGAGTCTGGACAGGGAAAAACTGTTTTTT. The full variable domain, rest sourced from reference TRBV30 and TRBJ1-4, is SQTIHQWPATLVQPVGSPLSLECTVEGTSNPNLYWYRQAAGRGLQLLFYSVGIGQISSEVPQNLSASRPQDRQFILSSKKLLLSDSGFYLCAWSLDREKLFFGSGTQLSVL.

The J gene is TRBJ2-7, the V gene TRBV5-1; TRBD1 matches 11 bases. V shed 0 bases, J shed 7 bases, and the junction held 6 bases outside the gene matches. CDR1 is SGHRS, CDR2 YFSETQ, per germline. The CDR3 is made up of 15 amino acids. The chain's CDR3 is CASSLAAGQGDEQYF. The CDR3 DNA is TGCGCCAGCAGCTTGGCCGCGGGACAGGGGGATGAGCAGTACTTC.

The J gene is TRBJ2-3, the V gene TRBV28, with D possibly matching TRBD1 (6 bases). The germline V gene has CDR1 MDHEN and CDR2 SYDVKM. V was cut by 3 bases and J by 2 bases, with 12 bases left in between. The CDR3 length is 15 residues. The DNA for the CDR3 is TGTGCCAGCAGTTTTGGTTCAGGGGTCACAGATACGCAGTATTTT. Translation: CASSFGSGVTDTQYF.

The sample holds one count of this clone. The chain links TRBV5-6 to TRBJ1-2; TRBD1 matches at 9 bases. The CDR3 length is 16 residues. Germline V lookup: CDR1 SGHDT, CDR2 YYEEEE. J was trimmed by 2 bases and V by 0 bases; bases with no gene match: 5. In DNA, the CDR3 is TGTGCCAGCAGCTTGGCCGGGACAGGGAAGAACTATGGCTACACCTTC. This gives the protein CASSLAGTGKNYGYTF. Full variable domain (rest looked up from reference TRBV5-6 and TRBJ1-2): DAGVTQSPTHLIKTRGQQVTLRCSPKSGHDTVSWYQQALGQGPQFIFQYYEEEERQRGNFPDRFSGHQFPNYSSELNVNALLLGDSALYLCASSLAGTGKNYGYTFGSGTRLTVV.